This T cell receptor (beta chain) is from a study of T-cell reconstitution after alpha-beta-depleted transplantation in children. The study's findings and limits: Hyperexpanded clones declined; after one year, newly produced T cells mostly supplied diversity. Reportedly, only several hundred clones from non-depleted graft cells drove alpha-beta T-cell counts at about two months.

Unique molecular identifiers were incorporated into the prepared TCRbeta library. TCRdb reprocessed the PCR reads via MiXCR and lists one record per CDR3 protein. The sample yields some 220,000 distinct CDR3 sequences, roughly a tenth seen once. This clonotype was detected a few times. The antigen remains unidentified. V was pared by 0 bases and J by 3 bases, with 3 bases of the junction left unmatched. This CDR3 region has 16 residues. Germline CDR1 and CDR2: SGHRS and YFSETQ. This sequence was found in a child less than two years old with acute myeloid leukemia, due to receive a stem cell transplant. Sample: PBMCs, taken before TCRalphabeta/CD19-depleted stem cell transplant. The gene calls are TRBV5-1 and TRBJ2-2; 9 bases agree with TRBD1. The CDR3 region is CASSLGDREDTGELFF. The DNA of the CDR3 is TGCGCCAGCAGCTTGGGGGACAGGGAAGACACCGGGGAGCTGTTTTTT.